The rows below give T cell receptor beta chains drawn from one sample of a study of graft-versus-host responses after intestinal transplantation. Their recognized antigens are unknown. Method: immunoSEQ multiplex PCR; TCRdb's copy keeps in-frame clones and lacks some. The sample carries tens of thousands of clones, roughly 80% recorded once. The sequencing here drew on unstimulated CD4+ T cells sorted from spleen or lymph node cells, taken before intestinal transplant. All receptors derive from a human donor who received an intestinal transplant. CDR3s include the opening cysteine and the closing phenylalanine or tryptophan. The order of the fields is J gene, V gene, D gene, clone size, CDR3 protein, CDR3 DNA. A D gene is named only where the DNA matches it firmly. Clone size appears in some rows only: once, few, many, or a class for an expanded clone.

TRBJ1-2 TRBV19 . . CASSIAGGLFYGYTF TGTGCCAGTAGTATAGCAGGCGGACTATTCTATGGCTACACCTTC
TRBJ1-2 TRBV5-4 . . CASAFTIPGKTYGYTF TGTGCCAGCGCCTTTACCATACCAGGAAAGACCTATGGCTACACCTTC
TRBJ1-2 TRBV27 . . CASSLRREVGGYTF TGTGCCAGCAGTTTAAGGAGGGAAGTAGGTGGCTACACCTTC
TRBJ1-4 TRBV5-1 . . CASSSVAGADEKLFF TGCGCCAGCAGCTCGGTAGCAGGGGCGGATGAAAAACTGTTTTTT
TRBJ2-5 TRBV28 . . CASSLNGETQYF TGTGCCAGCAGTTTAAATGGTGAGACCCAGTACTTC
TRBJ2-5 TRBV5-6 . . CASSFLEETQYF TGTGCCAGCAGCTTTTTGGAAGAGACCCAGTACTTC
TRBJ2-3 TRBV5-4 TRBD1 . CASSPQTGGPDTQYF TGTGCCAGCAGCCCCCAGACAGGGGGGCCAGATACGCAGTATTTT
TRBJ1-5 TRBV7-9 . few CASSPGPNNQPQHF TGTGCCAGCAGCCCGGGACCGAACAATCAGCCCCAGCATTTT
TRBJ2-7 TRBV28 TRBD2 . CASSLLGREGQEQYF TGTGCCAGCAGTTTATTGGGGCGGGAGGGGCAAGAGCAGTACTTC
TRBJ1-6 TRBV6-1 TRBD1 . CASSGPGQGFNNSPLHF TGTGCCAGCAGTGGCCCGGGACAGGGGTTTAATAATTCACCCCTCCACTTT
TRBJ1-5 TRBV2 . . CASSATGIRGSNQPQHF TGTGCCAGCAGTGCCACAGGGATTCGTGGCTCCAATCAGCCCCAGCATTTT
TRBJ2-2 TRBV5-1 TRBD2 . CASSQTGTSGTGELFF TGCGCCAGCAGCCAGACCGGGACTAGCGGGACCGGGGAGCTGTTTTTT
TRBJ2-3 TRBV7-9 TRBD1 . CASSLGRQGLGDTQYF TGTGCCAGCAGCTTAGGACGACAGGGGCTGGGAGATACGCAGTATTTT
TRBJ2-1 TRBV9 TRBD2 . CASSVDLAGVVNEQFF TGTGCCAGCAGCGTAGATCTAGCGGGAGTAGTCAATGAGCAGTTCTTC
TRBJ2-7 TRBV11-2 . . CASSGTQGGIRTYEQYF TGTGCCAGCAGCGGTACTCAGGGGGGCATCAGGACCTACGAGCAGTACTTC
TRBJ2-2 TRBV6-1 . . CASSARTGTGELFF TGTGCCAGCAGTGCCCGGACTGGCACCGGGGAGCTGTTTTTT
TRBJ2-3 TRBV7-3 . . CASSSSDQPSTDTQYF TGTGCCAGCAGCTCTTCGGACCAGCCCTCGACAGATACGCAGTATTTT
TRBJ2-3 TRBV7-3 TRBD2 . CASSLAGGRTDTQYF TGTGCCAGCAGCTTGGCGGGAGGGCGTACAGATACGCAGTATTTT
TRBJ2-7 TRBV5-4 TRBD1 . CASNRQGSLHEQYF TGTGCCAGCAACAGACAGGGATCCTTACACGAGCAGTACTTC
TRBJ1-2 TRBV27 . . CASSFNRVLYGYTF TGTGCCAGCAGTTTCAACAGGGTCCTCTATGGCTACACCTTC
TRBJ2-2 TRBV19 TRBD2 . CASSATFAGGPINTGELFF TGTGCCAGTAGTGCCACTTTTGCGGGGGGTCCTATTAACACCGGGGAGCTGTTTTTT
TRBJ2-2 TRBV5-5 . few CASSHLGQNTGELFF TGTGCCAGCAGCCACCTGGGACAAAACACCGGGGAGCTGTTTTTT
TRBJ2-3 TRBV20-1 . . CSASLKDTQYF TGCAGTGCTAGTCTTAAAGATACGCAGTATTTT
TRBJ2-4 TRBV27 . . CASSLGGQLYLAKNIQYF TGTGCCAGCAGTTTAGGAGGGCAATTATATTTAGCCAAAAACATTCAGTACTTC
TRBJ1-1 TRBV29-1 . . CSVAQLLNTEAFF TGCAGCGTTGCTCAGCTCCTGAACACTGAAGCTTTCTTT
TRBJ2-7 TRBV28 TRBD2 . CASSLGLAGIKRTYEQYF TGTGCCAGCAGTTTGGGACTAGCGGGAATAAAACGCACCTACGAGCAGTACTTC